This T cell receptor beta chain appears in the sequencing data of a study of CD8+ T cells in alopecia areata. Scientists pooled cutaneous lymph node cells and sorted them on CD4, CD8alpha, NKG2D, NKG2ACE and other markers. Concerning this clone: Any gene name here is a mouse gene name. This same CDR3 is encoded by further DNA sequences in the sample.

Following RNA extraction, reverse transcription yielded cDNA that acted as the sequencing template. Clones were sequenced by immunoSEQ multiplex PCR, and TCRdb holds only the in-frame ones, with some missing. This repertoire holds about 270,000 clones, and none appear only once. The clonotype originates from a C3H/HeJ mouse with alopecia areata. The MHC haplotype of this mouse line is H2-k. The sequenced sample was CD4+ T cells sorted from a lymph node.

The CDR3 DNA, read in part, is TGTGCCAGCAGTGATGTCACTGCAAACACA. Protein: CASSDVTANT. The full CDR3 protein is CASSDVTANTEVFF. The chain has TRBV13-3 and TRBJ1-1; D is unclear. The read comes to an end 4 residues before the CDR3 does, leaving the germline J gene to fill in the end. V lost 0 bases and J 0 bases, leaving 6 bases between the germline ends. Germline V lookup: CDR1 NNHDY, CDR2 SYVADS. The CDR3 contains 14 residues.